Shown below are 28 T cell receptor beta chains from a single sample sequenced in a study of cytomegalovirus exposure and HLA in healthy donors. The PCR employed 60 Vbeta primers together with 13 Jbeta primers. Method: immunoSEQ multiplex PCR; TCRdb's copy keeps in-frame clones and lacks some. Among some 130,000 clones listed, 80% were seen once. Sequences were obtained from PBMCs. The receptor source for this set is a young man in good health and CMV-seronegative.

This clone was observed a single time. V and J are TRBV5-5 and TRBJ2-7, with 7 bases identical to TRBD2. The CDR3 extends over 16 amino acids. CDR1 and CDR2 (germline): SGHKS, YYEKEE (reference sequence). The V and J ends lost 2 bases and 1 base, in that order; junction bases with no gene match: 9. The CDR3 spells CASSFQAGLASYEQYF. Written as DNA, the CDR3 is TGTGCCAGCAGCTTCCAAGCGGGACTGGCTTCCTACGAGCAGTACTTC.

The chain joins TRBV19 to TRBJ2-3; 8 bases line up with TRBD1. Unmatched junction bases numbered 5, after V lost 5 bases and J lost 1 base. Looked up from germline, CDR1 is LNHDA and CDR2 is SQIVND (reference sequence). The CDR3 runs to 15 residues. The CDR3 is CASSLPGQGTDTQYF. The CDR3 coding sequence is TGTGCCAGTAGTTTACCGGGACAGGGCACAGATACGCAGTATTTT.

The chain combines TRBV7-9 with TRBJ1-4; D is undetermined. Trimming took off 6 bases at V and 6 bases at J, with 11 bases between the two ends. CDR3 length equals 13 residues. CDR1 SEHNR and CDR2 FQNEAQ come from the germline V gene (reference sequence). The chain's CDR3 is CASREVTYEKLFF. The CDR3, as DNA: TGTGCCAGCAGGGAGGTGACGTATGAAAAACTGTTTTTT.

This chain connects TRBV2 to TRBJ2-6; 7 bases match TRBD1. Germline V gene sequence: CDR1 SNHLY, CDR2 FYNNEI. The V and J ends lost 9 bases and 4 bases, in that order; junction bases with no gene match: 6. This CDR3 is 14 amino acids long. CDR3 amino acids: CARTGTAGANVLTF. The CDR3 DNA is TGTGCCAGGACAGGGACAGCCGGGGCCAACGTCCTGACTTTC.

This clone was seen just once. The gene calls are TRBV5-6 and TRBJ2-7; 7 bases agree with TRBD2. The CDR3 has 16 residues. Germline loops: CDR1 SGHDT, CDR2 YYEEEE. J lost 6 bases, V lost 4 bases, and 16 bases had no gene match. CDR3 loop: CASSGIRTRWEGEQYF. The CDR3 DNA follows: TGTGCCAGCAGCGGGATTAGGACTAGATGGGAAGGCGAGCAGTACTTC.

The DNA of the CDR3 is TGTGCCTGTCGTAGAGCTCAGGGGAGTGGCTACACCTTC. It translates to CACRRAQGSGYTF. The V and J genes are TRBV30 and TRBJ1-2; the D gene is possibly TRBD1 (6 bases). The germline CDR1 and CDR2 sequences are GTSNPN and SVGIG (reference sequence). The CDR3 spans 13 residues. V was clipped by 6 bases and J by 7 bases, with 18 bases between them.

The CDR3: CASSPQMNTEAFF. CDR3 sequence (DNA): TGTGCCAGCAGTCCTCAGATGAACACTGAAGCTTTCTTT. V and J are TRBV7-2 and TRBJ1-1, with D hard to call. Germline CDR1 reads SGHTA; CDR2 reads FQGNSA. The CDR3 has 13 amino acids. V was clipped by 6 bases and J by 0 bases, with 8 bases between them.

The chain employs TRBV18 and TRBJ2-3; 10 nucleotides agree with TRBD2. Looked up from germline, CDR1 is KGHSH and CDR2 is LQKENI. CDR3 length: 16 amino acids. The junction had 7 bases not matched to a gene; V was cut back by 6 bases and J by 1 base. CDR3 loop: CASSPLAGVGTDTQYF. The CDR3 DNA is TGTGCCAGCTCCCCTCTAGCGGGAGTGGGCACAGATACGCAGTATTTT.

The rearrangement joins TRBV7-8 to TRBJ2-5; 7 bases are a match to TRBD1. This CDR3 region has 14 residues. The trim removed 4 bases at V and 0 bases at J, leaving 2 bases unmatched. Germline-derived CDR1 and CDR2 are SGHVS and FQNEAQ. The CDR3 reads CASSSGQYQETQYF. In DNA, the CDR3 is TGTGCCAGCAGCTCGGGACAGTACCAAGAGACCCAGTACTTC.

The chain couples TRBV11-2 to TRBJ2-7, with D maybe TRBD2 (6 bases). CDR1 is SGHAT and CDR2 is FQNNGV in the germline V gene. The CDR3 totals 14 residues. V lost 5 bases, J lost 4 bases, and 15 bases lay in between. CDR3 protein: CASSPTGGFYEQYF. In DNA form, the CDR3 reads TGTGCCAGCAGCCCTACCGGGGGATTTTACGAGCAGTACTTC.

The chain employs TRBV7-9 and TRBJ2-7; TRBD1 might be the D (5 bases). The CDR3 consists of 17 residues. V gave up 4 bases and J gave up 1 base, with 20 bases separating them. CDR1 and CDR2 (germline): SEHNR, FQNEAQ (reference sequence). Here the CDR3 reads CASSSQGWTQRSYEQYF. The CDR3 DNA reads as TGTGCCAGCAGCTCCCAGGGATGGACCCAGAGATCCTACGAGCAGTACTTC.

This chain uses TRBV29-1 with TRBJ2-2; TRBD2 is a possible D gene (7 bases). Germline CDR1 and CDR2: SQVTM and ANQGSEA. V dropped 7 bases and J dropped 7 bases, with 22 bases sitting between them. This CDR3 has 15 residues. In nucleotides, the CDR3 is TGCAGCGGAATCCCAGGGGAATCGGGAGGCGGGGAGCTGTTTTTT. Residues: CSGIPGESGGGELFF.

This clone was detected a few times. The chain has TRBV6-5 and TRBJ2-1; possibly TRBD1 for D (5 bases). The CDR3 has 11 amino acids. Trimming pared 7 bases from V and 7 bases from J, leaving 8 bases between. Per the germline V gene, CDR1 is MNHEY and CDR2 is SVGAGI. CDR3 protein: CASIRGNEQFF. Written as DNA, the CDR3 is TGTGCCAGCATTAGGGGAAATGAGCAGTTCTTC.

The chain uses TRBV30 and TRBJ2-5, with a possible D match to TRBD2 (5 bases). The CDR3 totals 14 residues. V lost 0 bases, J lost 4 bases, and 12 bases lay in between. The germline V gene has CDR1 GTSNPN and CDR2 SVGIG (reference sequence). CDR3 sequence (DNA): TGTGCCTGGAGTGTAGGCGGTAGCGCAGAGACCCAGTACTTC. Amino acids: CAWSVGGSAETQYF.

V and J are TRBV6-6 and TRBJ2-5; TRBD1 is a possible D gene (6 bases). The V and J ends lost 6 bases and 1 base respectively, with 9 bases between them. Germline V gene sequence: CDR1 MNHNY, CDR2 SVGAGI (reference sequence). This CDR3 has 13 residues. The CDR3 DNA follows: TGTGCCAGCAGGACAGGCGTCCAAGAGACCCAGTACTTC. It specifies CASRTGVQETQYF.

The chain is built from TRBV7-8 and TRBJ1-2, with D possibly being TRBD1 (6 bases). V lost 5 bases and J lost 7, with 20 bases in between. Per the germline V gene, CDR1 is SGHVS and CDR2 is FQNEAQ. The CDR3 has 15 amino acids. As DNA, the CDR3 is TGTGCCAGCAGCCCAAGGGACACCGCAAAGGGTGGCTACACCTTC. Protein: CASSPRDTAKGGYTF.

The chain joins TRBV9 to TRBJ2-5; 13 bases align to TRBD2. Trimming at V came to 0 bases and at J to 5 bases, leaving 7 bases not matched to a gene. Per germline, CDR1 SGDLS and CDR2 YYNGEE. The CDR3 loop spans 17 amino acids. The CDR3 protein is CASSVGTSGRGQETQYF. The CDR3, as DNA: TGTGCCAGCAGCGTAGGGACTAGCGGGAGAGGTCAGGAGACCCAGTACTTC.

The J gene is TRBJ2-2, the V gene TRBV6-4; TRBD2 is a possible D gene (5 bases). The ends were cut back, 3 bases at V and 3 bases at J, with 5 bases in the middle. CDR1 is MRHNA and CDR2 is SNTAGT in the germline V gene. The CDR3 sequence is 13 residues long. The CDR3 loop reads CASSERDTGELFF. CDR3 nucleotide sequence: TGTGCCAGCAGTGAGCGGGACACCGGGGAGCTGTTTTTT.

V and J are TRBV4-3 and TRBJ2-7, with a tentative D call TRBD2 (6 bases). The CDR3 is 15 residues long. The germline V and J ends were trimmed by 1 base and 1 base, with 11 bases remaining between them. Germline CDR1 and CDR2: LGHNA and YSLEER. The chain's CDR3 is CASSQGSGSSYEQYF. The CDR3 bases are TGCGCCAGCAGCCAAGGTAGCGGATCTTCCTACGAGCAGTACTTC.

This clone was observed a few times. CDR3 DNA sequence: TGCGCCAGCAGCTACACTAGCGGCACCTACGAGCAGTACTTC. It specifies CASSYTSGTYEQYF. The chain uses TRBV4-1 and TRBJ2-7, with 8 bases matching TRBD2. CDR1 and CDR2 (germline): MGHRA, YSYEKL. There are 14 residues in the CDR3. The V gene end was trimmed by 5 bases and the J gene end by 2 bases; junction bases not matched to a gene: 5.

This clone came up a few times. This rearrangement joins TRBV28 to TRBJ1-2; D not resolved. Trimming shortened V by 5 bases and J by 2 bases, and 12 bases separated the two germline ends. Germline lookup yields CDR1 MDHEN and CDR2 SYDVKM. The CDR3 contains 14 residues. Here the CDR3 DNA reads TGTGCCAGCAGTATCTCAGGTTCCAACTATGGCTACACCTTC. It yields the protein CASSISGSNYGYTF.

This sequence joins TRBV11-2 and TRBJ2-3; 11 nucleotides match TRBD2. The J segment lost 4 bases and the V segment lost 1 base, leaving 7 bases of the junction unmatched. This CDR3 comprises 17 residues. CDR1 is SGHAT and CDR2 is FQNNGV in the germline V gene. CDR3 DNA: TGTGCCAGCAGCTTAGGATATCTAGCGGGAGGAGCAGATACGCAGTATTTT. Its protein product is CASSLGYLAGGADTQYF.

This chain connects TRBV9 to TRBJ2-7, with a possible D match to TRBD2 (5 bases). Per the germline V gene, CDR1 is SGDLS and CDR2 is YYNGEE. CDR3 length equals 17 residues. V shed 1 base and J shed 1 base, with 18 bases lying between them. CDR3 sequence: CASSVSSGGRRSYEQYF. CDR3 DNA sequence: TGTGCCAGCAGCGTATCGTCAGGCGGGCGTCGTTCCTACGAGCAGTACTTC.

The rearrangement joins TRBV7-9 to TRBJ1-4; possible D gene TRBD1, 5 bases. Germline-derived CDR1 and CDR2 are SEHNR and FQNEAQ (reference sequence). Trimming took off 2 bases at V and 8 bases at J, with 12 bases between the two ends. CDR3 length: 14 amino acids. This CDR3 is CASSLWTYEEKLFF. CDR3 DNA: TGTGCCAGCAGCTTATGGACATATGAAGAAAAACTGTTTTTT.

The V and J genes are TRBV6-1 and TRBJ2-7, with 7 bases lining up with TRBD2. V shed 8 bases and J 2 bases; nucleotides not matched to a gene: 12. The germline V gene encodes CDR1 MNHNS and CDR2 SASEGT. The CDR3 covers 15 residues. This CDR3 reads CASLLSGTATYEQYF. Here the CDR3 DNA reads TGTGCCAGCTTGTTGAGCGGGACGGCGACCTACGAGCAGTACTTC.

The rearrangement uses TRBV18 and TRBJ1-5; the match to TRBD1 covers 8 bases. This CDR3 has 14 amino acids. With V trimmed by 6 bases and J by 6 bases, 7 bases remained unmatched. Per germline, CDR1 KGHSH and CDR2 LQKENI. The CDR3 protein is CASSPTGGGQPQHF. The CDR3 DNA reads TGTGCCAGCTCCCCTACAGGGGGGGGTCAGCCCCAGCATTTT.

In this sample, this clone turned up a few times. The V call is TRBV5-1, the J call TRBJ2-3; 10 bases agree with TRBD1. Trimming took 3 bases from V and 6 from J; bases not matched to a gene: 4. Germline V lookup: CDR1 SGHRS, CDR2 YFSETQ. The length of the CDR3 is 14 residues. The CDR3 protein is CASSSGQGKDTQYF. The CDR3 coding sequence is TGCGCCAGCAGCTCGGGACAGGGGAAGGATACGCAGTATTTT.

The genes are TRBV7-7 and TRBJ2-7, with a possible D match to TRBD2 (6 bases). Germline CDR1 reads SSHAT; CDR2 reads FNYEAQ (reference sequence). V lost 0 bases to trimming and J lost 6 bases, with 12 bases between them. The CDR3 extends over 14 amino acids. In nucleotides, the CDR3 is TGTGCCAGCAGCTTAGCGGAGGGTTTGGGCGAGCAGTACTTC. It is translated as CASSLAEGLGEQYF.